Listed here is a single T cell receptor (beta chain). Per the germline V gene, CDR1 is MDHEN and CDR2 is SYDVKM. The ends lost 5 bases at V and 4 bases at J; junction bases unmatched: 7. The CDR3 is made up of 16 amino acids. The sample comes from a study of cytomegalovirus exposure and HLA in healthy donors. It was with 60 Vbeta and 13 Jbeta primers that the PCR ran. Method: immunoSEQ multiplex PCR; TCRdb's copy keeps in-frame clones and lacks some. The repertoire consists of roughly 150,000 clones, with 73% occurring once and the leading ten covering about 4.9%. Sequences were obtained from PBMCs. The clonotype was recovered from a woman under 30 in good health and CMV-seropositive. The chain combines TRBV28 with TRBJ2-7, with 14 positions matching TRBD2. The CDR3: CASSGLAGGKLYEQYF. DNA for the CDR3: TGTGCCAGCAGTGGACTAGCGGGGGGAAAATTGTACGAGCAGTACTTC.